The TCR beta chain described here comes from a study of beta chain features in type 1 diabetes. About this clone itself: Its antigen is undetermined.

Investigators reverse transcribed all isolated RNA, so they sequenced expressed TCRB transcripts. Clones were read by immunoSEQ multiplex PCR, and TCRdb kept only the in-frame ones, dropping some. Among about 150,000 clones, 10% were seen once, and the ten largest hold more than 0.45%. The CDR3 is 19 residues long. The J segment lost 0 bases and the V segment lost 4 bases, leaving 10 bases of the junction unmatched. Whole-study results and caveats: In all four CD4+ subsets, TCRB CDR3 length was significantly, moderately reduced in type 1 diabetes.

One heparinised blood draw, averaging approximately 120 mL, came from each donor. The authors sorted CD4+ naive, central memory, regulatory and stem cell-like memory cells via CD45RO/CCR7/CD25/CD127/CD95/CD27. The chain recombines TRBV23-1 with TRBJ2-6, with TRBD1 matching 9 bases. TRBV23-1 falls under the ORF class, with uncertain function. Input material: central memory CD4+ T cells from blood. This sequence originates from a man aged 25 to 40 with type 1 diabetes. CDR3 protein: CASSPTGTGLSSGANVLTF. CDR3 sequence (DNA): TGCGCCAGCAGTCCTACCGGGACAGGGTTAAGCTCTGGGGCCAACGTCCTGACTTTC.